Described below is a single TCR beta chain sequence and its context. Other DNA sequences in this specimen translate into the identical CDR3. The record originates from a study of blood T cell repertoires in COVID-19. As for the study in general: The study drew acute and convalescent COVID-19 samples from the United States, Italy and Spain. T cells, B-cell-depleted T cells, or PBMCs provided the cDNA or gDNA that served as material.

In the authors' workflow: Estimates of nucleated cell counts were drawn from the amplification of reference gene primers. Assay used: immunoSEQ multiplex PCR; TCRdb lists only in-frame clones, some missing. From that table come the V and J calls and clone size; the DNA was used to work out D and trimming. The profile shows 150,000 or so clones, about 80% of them singletons. The CDR3 runs 16 residues. Unmatched junction bases numbered 3, after V lost 6 bases and J lost 2 bases. Germline V gene sequence: CDR1 ENHRY, CDR2 SYGVKD. The chain is built from TRBV10-3 and TRBJ2-1; 14 bases map to TRBD2. The receptor's source is a woman aged 80 or older with acute or convalescent COVID-19. The sample taken for sequencing was peripheral blood. CDR3 DNA sequence: TGTGCCATCAGCCCGGGACTAGCGGGGGCCTACAATGAGCAGTTCTTC. Translating it yields CAISPGLAGAYNEQFF.